What follows are 24 T cell receptor beta chains derived from one specimen sequenced in a study of cytomegalovirus exposure and HLA in healthy donors (dated by TCRdb to the late 2010s). The library was produced with the immunoSEQ multiplex PCR assay. The multiplex PCR relied on a mix of 60 forward primers for TCR Vbeta segments and 13 reverse primers for TCR Jbeta segments. TCRdb mirrors the immuneACCESS table, restricted to in-frame sequences. Some clones are absent from its copies; in checked studies, under half trace to an unresolved V gene, and the reason for the others is unknown. Counted in this sample were 70,000 to 95,000 clones; 62% of them appeared once. The ten largest clones take up about 5% of the sample. The sample consisted of PBMCs. The receptors stem from a woman aged 25 to 45 in good health and CMV-seropositive.

This rearrangement joins TRBV12-5 to TRBJ2-4; D is undetermined. Germline loops: CDR1 LGHNT, CDR2 FRNRAP. V gave up 4 bases and J gave up 3 bases, with 10 bases separating them. This CDR3 has 14 residues. CDR3 sequence reads: CASGSQVIKNIQYF. Written as DNA, the CDR3 is TGTGCTAGTGGTTCGCAGGTGATCAAAAACATTCAGTACTTC. Full variable domain (rest looked up from reference TRBV12-5 and TRBJ2-4): DARVTQTPRHKVTEMGQEVTMRCQPILGHNTVFWYRQTMMQGLELLAYFRNRAPLDDSGMPKDRFSAEMPDATLATLKIQPSEPRDSAVYFCASGSQVIKNIQYFGAGTRLSVL.

J is TRBJ1-2 and V is TRBV4-1; unclear D gene. CDR3 size: 14 residues. V was pared by 1 base and J by 5 bases, with 11 bases between. CDR1 and CDR2 from the germline V gene are MGHRA and YSYEKL. CDR3 DNA sequence: TGCGCCAGCAGCCAAGTCCAGTCAGTATATGGCTACACCTTC. As protein: CASSQVQSVYGYTF.

There are a few counts of this clone. The rearrangement links TRBV18 to TRBJ2-7; 10 nucleotides line up with TRBD1. J lost 6 bases, V lost 2 bases, and 13 bases had no gene match. The CDR3 spans 17 residues. Germline lookup yields CDR1 KGHSH and CDR2 LQKENI. The CDR3 spells CASSPDRGRVFLGEQYF. CDR3 bases: TGTGCCAGCTCACCAGACAGGGGGCGAGTGTTTCTGGGCGAGCAGTACTTC.

The table lists this clone with a few counts. The J gene is TRBJ2-1, the V gene TRBV18; TRBD2 aligns across 14 bases. J gave up 8 bases and V 8 bases, and 8 bases lay outside the gene matches. The CDR3 has 15 residues. The germline gives CDR1 KGHSH, CDR2 LQKENI. CDR3 DNA: TGTGCCAGCCTCCGACTAGCGGGGGGGCTCGATGAGCAGTTCTTC. It encodes CASLRLAGGLDEQFF.

Here the CDR3 DNA reads TGTGCCAGCAGCTTAGATCCCGCGTTGGGCTACACCTTC. It is translated as CASSLDPALGYTF. V and J are TRBV11-3 and TRBJ1-2; D is unclear. Trimming removed 0 bases from V and 8 bases from J, with 10 bases in between. CDR3 length: 13 amino acids. Germline V gene sequence: CDR1 SGHNT, CDR2 YENEEA.

The chain links TRBV5-6 to TRBJ2-3; 14 bases match TRBD2. With 4 bases clipped from V and 7 bases from J, the junction kept 8 bases outside the gene matches. Per the germline V gene, CDR1 is SGHDT and CDR2 is YYEEEE. The CDR3 contains 16 residues. The CDR3 region has the DNA TGTGCCAGCAGCCTTCGGACTAGCGGGGGGTCCAATACGCAGTATTTT. It is translated as CASSLRTSGGSNTQYF.

This clone turned up a few times. The genes are TRBV4-3 and TRBJ1-4; D uncertain. The V and J ends lost 1 base and 8 bases respectively, with 8 bases between them. Germline values: CDR1 LGHNA, CDR2 YSLEER. This CDR3 spans 13 amino acids. The CDR3 loop reads CASSQGFLEKLFF. The CDR3 coding sequence is TGCGCCAGCAGCCAAGGTTTTTTAGAAAAACTGTTTTTT.

The chain is built from TRBV19 and TRBJ2-1; 11 nucleotides line up with TRBD2. The CDR3 sequence is 17 residues long. Germline V lookup: CDR1 LNHDA, CDR2 SQIVND (reference sequence). With V trimmed by 0 bases and J by 8 bases, 9 bases remained unmatched. CDR3 nucleotide sequence: TGTGCCAGTAGTATAGAATCGACTAGCGGGGTCGGGGATGAGCAGTTCTTC. Amino acid sequence: CASSIESTSGVGDEQFF.

Only one count was recorded for this clone. The rearrangement joins TRBV27 to TRBJ1-1; no clear D. CDR1 and CDR2 from the germline V gene are MNHEY and SMNVEV (reference sequence). This CDR3 spans 13 amino acids. The V end lost 5 bases, the J end lost 2 bases, and 9 bases lay between the germline ends. Here the CDR3 reads CASSPYSNTEAFF. In nucleotides, the CDR3 is TGTGCCAGCAGTCCGTACAGTAACACTGAAGCTTTCTTT.

This clone was seen only a few times. V gene TRBV7-2 combines with J gene TRBJ1-1; no clear D gene. Trimming removed 2 bases from V and 3 bases from J, with 10 bases in between. From germline, CDR1 is SGHTA and CDR2 FQGNSA. The CDR3 is 14 amino acids. The CDR3 DNA is TGTGCCAGCAGCTTATATGGGAGGGACACTGAAGCTTTCTTT. It codes for CASSLYGRDTEAFF.

V and J are TRBV18 and TRBJ2-7; TRBD1 agrees at 8 bases. Germline V gene data show CDR1 as KGHSH and CDR2 as LQKENI. After removal of 0 bases from V and 9 bases from J, the junction contained 7 bases not matched to a gene. This CDR3 spans 14 amino acids. CDR3 nucleotides: TGTGCCAGCTCACCACCGGGACAGGTCCCACGGCAGTACTTC. Amino acid sequence: CASSPPGQVPRQYF.

The rearrangement uses TRBV18 and TRBJ1-2, with TRBD1 matching 7 bases. This CDR3 comprises 15 residues. J gave up 0 bases and V 5 bases, and 6 bases lay outside the gene matches. Per germline, CDR1 KGHSH and CDR2 LQKENI. The CDR3 DNA reads as TGTGCCAGCTCAGGGACAGTTCCCACTAACTATGGCTACACCTTC. This codes for CASSGTVPTNYGYTF.

This chain connects TRBV30 to TRBJ2-5, with 9 bases aligning to TRBD2. This CDR3 has 15 amino acids. V was pared by 8 bases and J by 5 bases, with 15 bases of the junction left unmatched. Germline-derived CDR1 and CDR2 are GTSNPN and SVGIG (reference sequence). The CDR3 nucleotides are TGTGCCCTGACGAGGACTAGCGCAGTCTCGGAGACCCAGTACTTC. Protein: CALTRTSAVSETQYF.

V gene TRBV28 combines with J gene TRBJ2-1; 13 positions agree with TRBD2. The CDR3 has 15 residues. V lost 3 bases and J lost 10; bases outside the gene matches: 6. The V gene's germline CDR1 is MDHEN and CDR2 SYDVKM. The CDR3 spells CASSLTSGGRVEQFF. CDR3 coding DNA: TGTGCCAGCAGTTTGACTAGCGGGGGGAGGGTCGAGCAGTTCTTC.

The V and J genes are TRBV5-1 and TRBJ1-2; no clear D. The germline V gene has CDR1 SGHRS and CDR2 YFSETQ. Trimming cost V 5 bases and J 6 bases, with 20 bases left between them. The CDR3 totals 15 residues. CDR3 DNA sequence: TGCGCCAGCAGTAGTTCCGGGAGTGTTTCAGATGGCTACACCTTC. Amino acids: CASSSSGSVSDGYTF.

The chain has TRBV7-6 and TRBJ1-6; the D gene is possibly TRBD1 (6 bases). The CDR3 spans 13 residues. Germline loops: CDR1 SGHVS, CDR2 FNYEAQ. Trimming took off 3 bases at V and 14 bases at J, with 14 bases between the two ends. In nucleotides, the CDR3 is TGTGCCAGCAGCTTCGCAGGGGATAGGGCCCTCCACTTT. As protein: CASSFAGDRALHF.

This sequence joins TRBV7-9 and TRBJ2-1; 11 positions agree with TRBD1. This CDR3 is 14 amino acids long. The germline gives CDR1 SEHNR, CDR2 FQNEAQ (reference sequence). The V and J ends lost 1 base and 10 bases, in that order; junction bases with no gene match: 3. In DNA, the CDR3 is TGTGCCAGCAGCTTAGGGACAGGGGGCTGGGAGCAGTTCTTC. Translating gives CASSLGTGGWEQFF.

This clone has just a few counts. The chain joins TRBV19 to TRBJ1-1; 9 nucleotides match TRBD1. V trimming: 7 bases; J trimming: 5 bases; junction bases outside the gene matches: 5. The germline gives CDR1 LNHDA, CDR2 SQIVND (reference sequence). The CDR3 is 13 residues long. CDR3 DNA sequence: TGTGCCAGTACCCCCGGGACAGGGACTGAAGCTTTCTTT. Protein product: CASTPGTGTEAFF.

The V call is TRBV30, the J call TRBJ1-1; D possibly corresponds to TRBD1 (5 bases). V shed 1 base and J shed 4 bases, with 10 bases lying between them. The CDR3 sequence is 13 residues long. Per the germline V gene, CDR1 is GTSNPN and CDR2 is SVGIG (reference sequence). Here the CDR3 DNA reads TGTGCCTGGAGTGATGGGGGGAGCACTGAAGCTTTCTTT. Protein sequence: CAWSDGGSTEAFF.

With regard to this clone: Additional DNA sequences in this sample encode the identical CDR3. The CDR3 region has the DNA TGTGCCAGCAGCCCCATTAACCCAAACGGGAGGCCGGGACTAGAGGGCTACACCTTC. Translated, it gives CASSPINPNGRPGLEGYTF. The V call is TRBV5-6, the J call TRBJ1-2, with a tentative D call TRBD1 (5 bases). Per germline, CDR1 SGHDT and CDR2 YYEEEE. The ends were cut back, 4 bases at V and 8 bases at J, with 33 bases in the middle. This CDR3 is 19 amino acids long.

The J gene is TRBJ2-7, the V gene TRBV10-3; a weak D match, TRBD1 (5 bases). V was clipped by 3 bases and J by 2 bases, with 11 bases between them. Germline values: CDR1 ENHRY, CDR2 SYGVKD. CDR3 length equals 14 residues. The CDR3 reads CAISEGVLTYEQYF. The CDR3 region has the DNA TGTGCCATCAGTGAAGGGGTTTTAACCTACGAGCAGTACTTC.

This clone has only one observation. The genes are TRBV28 and TRBJ2-3, with 10 bases that match TRBD1. Germline trimming cut 10 bases from V and 0 bases from J; bases unmatched to any gene: 13. Germline lookup yields CDR1 MDHEN and CDR2 SYDVKM. The CDR3 loop spans 17 amino acids. The CDR3 loop is CATYRQGAITSTDTQYF. CDR3 DNA: TGTGCCACCTACCGACAGGGGGCGATCACTAGCACAGATACGCAGTATTTT.

This chain joins TRBV11-3 and TRBJ1-1; D remains ambiguous. From germline, CDR1 is SGHNT and CDR2 YENEEA. V shed 5 bases and J shed 2 bases, with 12 bases lying between them. The CDR3 is 14 residues long. DNA for the CDR3: TGTGCCAGCAGCCCGATCGACACTAACACTGAAGCTTTCTTT. It is translated as CASSPIDTNTEAFF.

This clone was picked up a small number of times. The sample contains more than one DNA sequence encoding this CDR3. The gene calls are TRBV5-1 and TRBJ2-1, with D maybe TRBD1 (5 bases). Germline V gives CDR1 SGHRS, CDR2 YFSETQ. V was cut by 0 bases and J by 2 bases, with 6 bases left in between. This CDR3 is 14 amino acids long. Written as DNA, the CDR3 is TGCGCCAGCAGCTTGGAACAGGCCTACAATGAGCAGTTCTTC. Its translation is CASSLEQAYNEQFF.